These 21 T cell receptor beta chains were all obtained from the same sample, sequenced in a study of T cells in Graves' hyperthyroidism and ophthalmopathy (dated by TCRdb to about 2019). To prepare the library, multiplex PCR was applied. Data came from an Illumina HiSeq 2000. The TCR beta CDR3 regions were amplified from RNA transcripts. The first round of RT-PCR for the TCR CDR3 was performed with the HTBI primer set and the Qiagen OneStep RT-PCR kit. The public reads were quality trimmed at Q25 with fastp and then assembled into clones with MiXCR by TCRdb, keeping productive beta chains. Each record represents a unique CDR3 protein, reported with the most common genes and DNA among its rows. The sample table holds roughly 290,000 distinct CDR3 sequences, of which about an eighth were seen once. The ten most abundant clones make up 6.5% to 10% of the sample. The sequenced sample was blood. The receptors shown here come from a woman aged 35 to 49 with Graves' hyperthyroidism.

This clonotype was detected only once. The CDR3 protein is CASSRTDITDTQYF. The CDR3 nucleotides read TGCGCCAGCAGCCGGACTGACATCACAGATACGCAGTATTTT. The chain couples TRBV4-1 to TRBJ2-3; maybe TRBD2 (5 bases). CDR3 length: 14 amino acids. Germline assignment: CDR1 MGHRA and CDR2 YSYEKL. Trimming cost V 4 bases and J 2 bases, with 10 bases left between them.

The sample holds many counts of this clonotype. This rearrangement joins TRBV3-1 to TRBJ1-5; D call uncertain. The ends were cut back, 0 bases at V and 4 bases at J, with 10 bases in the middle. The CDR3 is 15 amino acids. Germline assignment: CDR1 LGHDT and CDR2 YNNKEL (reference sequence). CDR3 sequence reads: CASSQDLSPNQPQHF. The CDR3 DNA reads TGTGCCAGCAGCCAAGATCTCAGCCCTAATCAGCCCCAGCATTTT.

The CDR3 loop is CASSLGQGGSGANVLTF. Here the CDR3 DNA reads TGTGCCAGCAGCTTGGGCCAGGGAGGATCCGGGGCCAACGTCCTGACTTTC. The rearrangement uses TRBV5-5 and TRBJ2-6; D might be TRBD2 (6 bases). The CDR3 extends over 17 amino acids. The V gene lost 0 bases and the J gene lost 4 bases, with 14 bases spanning the gap. Per the germline V gene, CDR1 is SGHKS and CDR2 is YYEKEE (reference sequence).

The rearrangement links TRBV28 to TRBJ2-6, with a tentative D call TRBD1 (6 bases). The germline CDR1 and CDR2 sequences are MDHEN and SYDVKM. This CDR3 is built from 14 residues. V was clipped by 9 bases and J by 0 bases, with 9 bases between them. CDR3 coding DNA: TGTGCCAGACCCAGGGGCTCTGGGGCCAACGTCCTGACTTTC. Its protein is CARPRGSGANVLTF.

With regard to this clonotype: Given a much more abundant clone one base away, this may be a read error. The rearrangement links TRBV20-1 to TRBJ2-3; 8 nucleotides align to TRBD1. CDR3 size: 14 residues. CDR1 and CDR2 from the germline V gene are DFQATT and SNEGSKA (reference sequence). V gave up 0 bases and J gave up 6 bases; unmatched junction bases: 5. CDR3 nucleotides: TGCAGTGCTAGAGATTGCAGGGGGCCCGATACGCAGTATTTT. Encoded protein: CSARDCRGPDTQYF.

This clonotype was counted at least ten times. CDR3 nucleotides: TGTGCCAGCAGTTACAGAACTTGGACCGGGGATGGGGAAGCTTTCTTT. Translation gives CASSYRTWTGDGEAFF. J is TRBJ1-1 and V is TRBV6-5; D ambiguous. CDR3 size: 16 residues. V shed 2 bases and J shed 8 bases, with 21 bases lying between them. CDR1 MNHEY and CDR2 SVGAGI come from the germline V gene.

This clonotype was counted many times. As DNA, the CDR3 is TGTGCCACCAGCAGTTTAGAGCGGGAGGGCCCCTACGAGCAGTACTTC. This translates into CATSSLEREGPYEQYF. The chain couples TRBV15 to TRBJ2-7; 10 bases align to TRBD2. The junction had 7 bases not matched to a gene; V was cut back by 3 bases and J by 2 bases. Germline assignment: CDR1 LNHNV and CDR2 YYDKDF (reference sequence). The length of the CDR3 is 16 residues.

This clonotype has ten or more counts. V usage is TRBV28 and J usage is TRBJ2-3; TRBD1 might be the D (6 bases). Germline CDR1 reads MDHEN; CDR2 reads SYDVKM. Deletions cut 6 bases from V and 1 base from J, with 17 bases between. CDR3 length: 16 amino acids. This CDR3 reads CASRKQGWVGTDTQYF. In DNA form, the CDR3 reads TGTGCCAGCAGGAAACAGGGTTGGGTGGGCACAGATACGCAGTATTTT.

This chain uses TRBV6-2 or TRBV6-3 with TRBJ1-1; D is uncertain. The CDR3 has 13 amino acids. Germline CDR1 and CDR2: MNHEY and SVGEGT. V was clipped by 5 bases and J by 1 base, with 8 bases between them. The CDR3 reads CASSTQENTEAFF. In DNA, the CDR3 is TGTGCCAGCAGTACCCAGGAGAACACTGAAGCTTTCTTT.

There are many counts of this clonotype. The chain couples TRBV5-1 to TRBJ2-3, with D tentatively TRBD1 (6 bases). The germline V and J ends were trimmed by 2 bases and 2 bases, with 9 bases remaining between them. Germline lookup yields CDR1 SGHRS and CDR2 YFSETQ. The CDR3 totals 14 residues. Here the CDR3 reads CASSFGQTTDTQYF. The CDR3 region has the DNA TGCGCCAGCAGCTTCGGACAGACCACAGATACGCAGTATTTT.

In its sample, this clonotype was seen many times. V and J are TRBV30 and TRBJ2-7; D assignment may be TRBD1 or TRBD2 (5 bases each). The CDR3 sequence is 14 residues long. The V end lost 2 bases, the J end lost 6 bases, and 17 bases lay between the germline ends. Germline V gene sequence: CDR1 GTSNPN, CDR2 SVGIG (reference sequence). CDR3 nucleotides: TGTGCCTGGAGTCCAGACGTGAGGGACGGCGAGCAGTACTTC. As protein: CAWSPDVRDGEQYF.

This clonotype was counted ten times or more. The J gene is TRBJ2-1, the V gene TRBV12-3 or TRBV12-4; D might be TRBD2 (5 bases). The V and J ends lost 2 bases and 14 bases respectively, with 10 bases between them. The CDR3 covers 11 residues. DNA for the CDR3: TGTGCCAGCAGTTTACAACAGACTAAGTTCTTC. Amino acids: CASSLQQTKFF.

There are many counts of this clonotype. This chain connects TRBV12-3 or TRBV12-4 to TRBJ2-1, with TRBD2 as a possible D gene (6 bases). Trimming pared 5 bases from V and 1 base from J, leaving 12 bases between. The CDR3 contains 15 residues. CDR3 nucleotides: TGTGCCAGCAGTGGGGACTCCATTTCCTACAATGAGCAGTTCTTC. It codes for CASSGDSISYNEQFF.

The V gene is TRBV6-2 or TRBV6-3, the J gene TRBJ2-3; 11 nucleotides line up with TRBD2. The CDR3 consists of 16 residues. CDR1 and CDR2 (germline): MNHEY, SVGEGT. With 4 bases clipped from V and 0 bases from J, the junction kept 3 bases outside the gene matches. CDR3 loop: CASSSGTSGSTDTQYF. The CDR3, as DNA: TGTGCCAGCAGTTCCGGGACTAGCGGCAGCACAGATACGCAGTATTTT.

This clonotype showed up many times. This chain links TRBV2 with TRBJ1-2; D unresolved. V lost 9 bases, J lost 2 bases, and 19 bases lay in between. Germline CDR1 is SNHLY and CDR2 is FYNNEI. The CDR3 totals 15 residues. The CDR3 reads CASSLDGRANYGYTF. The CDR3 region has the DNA TGTGCCAGTAGTCTCGATGGGAGGGCAAACTATGGCTACACCTTC.

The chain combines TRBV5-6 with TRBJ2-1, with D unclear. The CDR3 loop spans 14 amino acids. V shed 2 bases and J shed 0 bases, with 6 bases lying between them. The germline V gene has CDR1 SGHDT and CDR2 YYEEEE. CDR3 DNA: TGTGCCAGCAGCTTTATCAGCTCCTACAATGAGCAGTTCTTC. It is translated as CASSFISSYNEQFF.

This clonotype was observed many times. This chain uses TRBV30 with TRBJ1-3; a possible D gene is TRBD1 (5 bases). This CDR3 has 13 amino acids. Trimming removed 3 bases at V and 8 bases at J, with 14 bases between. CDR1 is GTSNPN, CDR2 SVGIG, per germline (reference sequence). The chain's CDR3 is CAWSLGPRDTIYF. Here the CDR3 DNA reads TGTGCCTGGAGCCTGGGACCGCGCGACACCATATATTTT.

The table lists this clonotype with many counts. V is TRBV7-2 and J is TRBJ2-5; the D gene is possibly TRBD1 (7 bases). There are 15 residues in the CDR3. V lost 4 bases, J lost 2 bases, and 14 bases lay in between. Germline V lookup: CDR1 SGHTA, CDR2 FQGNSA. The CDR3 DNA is TGTGCCAGCAGCTCACCCGCAGGGGGGCAAGAGACCCAGTACTTC. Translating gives CASSSPAGGQETQYF.

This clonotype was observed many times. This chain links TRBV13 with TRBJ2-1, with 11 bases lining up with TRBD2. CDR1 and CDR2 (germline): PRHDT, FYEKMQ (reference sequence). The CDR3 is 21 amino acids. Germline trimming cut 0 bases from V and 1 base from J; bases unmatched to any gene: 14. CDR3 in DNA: TGTGCCAGCAGCTTAGGGTCCGACGTTACCGGGACTAGCGGATCCTACAATGAGCAGTTCTTC. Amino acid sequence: CASSLGSDVTGTSGSYNEQFF.

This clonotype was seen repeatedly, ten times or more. In DNA form, the CDR3 reads TGTGCCAGCTCACCGTTCTCTCAAGAGACCCAGTACTTC. Its protein product is CASSPFSQETQYF. The chain carries TRBV18 and TRBJ2-5; D remains ambiguous. The germline CDR1 and CDR2 sequences are KGHSH and LQKENI. V was clipped by 3 bases and J by 2 bases, with 7 bases between them. This CDR3 is 13 amino acids long.

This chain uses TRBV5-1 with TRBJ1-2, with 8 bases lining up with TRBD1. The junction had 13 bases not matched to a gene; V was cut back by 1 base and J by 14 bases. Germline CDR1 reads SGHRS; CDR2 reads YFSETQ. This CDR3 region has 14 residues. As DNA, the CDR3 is TGCGCCAGCAGCTTGAGAGGAACAGGGGGGAGTTTTACCTTC. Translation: CASSLRGTGGSFTF.